Below, one TCR beta chain is given with its context. Germline CDR1 reads SQVTM; CDR2 reads ANQGSEA. Trimming took off 7 bases at V and 1 base at J, with 19 bases between the two ends. The CDR3 runs 15 residues. The sample belongs to a study of T-cell memory formation after mild COVID-19. TCRdb re-called the 5' RACE reads through MiXCR, storing one row per CDR3 protein. Of approximately 250,000 distinct CDR3 sequences listed, 16% are singletons. The sequenced sample consisted of PBMCs or a T cell subset sorted from them (not recorded which). This clonotype was sampled from a man younger than 30 who had mild COVID-19 (a few samples of this study predate the infection). Cell type and time point are not known. This sequence joins TRBV29-1 and TRBJ1-1, with D perhaps TRBD1 (6 bases). CDR3 in DNA: TGCAGCGCCGTTGGAAGGCGGGGACAGAACACTGAAGCTTTCTTT. This translates into CSAVGRRGQNTEAFF.